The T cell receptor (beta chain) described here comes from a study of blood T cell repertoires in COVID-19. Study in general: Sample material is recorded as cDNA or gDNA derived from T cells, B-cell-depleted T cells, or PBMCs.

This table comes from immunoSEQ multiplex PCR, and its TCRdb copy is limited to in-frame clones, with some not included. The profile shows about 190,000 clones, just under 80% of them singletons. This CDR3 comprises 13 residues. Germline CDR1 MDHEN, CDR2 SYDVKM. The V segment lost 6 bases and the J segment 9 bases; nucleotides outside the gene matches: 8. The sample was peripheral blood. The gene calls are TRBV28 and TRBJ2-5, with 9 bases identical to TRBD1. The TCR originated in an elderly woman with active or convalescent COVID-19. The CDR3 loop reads CASSRQGGGAQYF. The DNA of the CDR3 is TGTGCCAGCAGCAGACAGGGGGGAGGGGCCCAGTACTTC. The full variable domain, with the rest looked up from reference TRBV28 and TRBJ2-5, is DVKVTQSSRYLVKRTGEKVFLECVQDMDHENMFWYRQDPGLGLRLIYFSYDVKMKEKGDIPEGYSVSREKKERFSLILESASTNQTSMYLCASSRQGGGAQYFGPGTRLLVL.